This T cell receptor beta chain is from a study of blood T cell repertoires in COVID-19. The overall study: Acute and convalescent COVID-19 samples came from the United States, Italy and Spain.

Here immunoSEQ multiplex PCR was the method, and the copy in TCRdb shows in-frame clones only, minus some. The sample records approximately 210,000 clones, 70% to 85% being singletons. The CDR3 has 15 residues. Trimming took 1 base from V and 8 from J; bases not matched to a gene: 9. CDR1 and CDR2 (germline): SGHTA, FQGNSA. Resolution of symptoms, clearance, or two negative PCRs was present in recovered Cohort 3 donors. This TCR was sampled from a woman aged 60-70 years who had recovered from COVID-19. Sequenced input: PBMCs or T cells enriched from blood (not recorded which). The V call is TRBV7-2, the J call TRBJ1-2; 8 bases map to TRBD1. The CDR3: CASSLVADREGGYTF. CDR3 nucleotide sequence: TGTGCCAGCAGCTTAGTAGCGGACAGGGAAGGCGGCTACACCTTC.